These 14 T cell receptor beta chains came from one sample sequenced in a study of cytomegalovirus exposure and HLA in healthy donors. PCR amplification relied on 60 Vbeta primers (plus 13 Jbeta primers). The data were produced by immunoSEQ multiplex PCR, yet TCRdb's version contains in-frame clones alone and is incomplete. The sample features some 150,000 clones, with about 0.81% in its top ten. The sequencing sample was made of PBMCs. Every receptor here comes from a woman aged 18-35 years in good health and CMV-seropositive.

This sequence joins TRBV2 and TRBJ2-5, with TRBD1 identical over 9 bases. Per the germline V gene, CDR1 is SNHLY and CDR2 is FYNNEI. The V gene end was trimmed by 3 bases and the J gene end by 1 base; junction bases not matched to a gene: 12. The CDR3 loop spans 18 amino acids. The CDR3 nucleotides are TGTGCCAGCAGTGATAATAGTTGGGGACAGGGCACCCAAGAGACCCAGTACTTC. This translates into CASSDNSWGQGTQETQYF.

The V and J genes are TRBV4-1 and TRBJ2-6; 8 nucleotides line up with TRBD1. Germline assignment: CDR1 MGHRA and CDR2 YSYEKL. V lost 3 bases to trimming and J lost 3 bases; unmatched junction nucleotides: 7. There are 17 residues in the CDR3. DNA of the CDR3: TGCGCCAGCAGCCACGGCCGACAGGGGCTTGGGGCCAACGTCCTGACTTTC. Translating it yields CASSHGRQGLGANVLTF.

The chain joins TRBV5-4 to TRBJ2-1, with a weak D call TRBD2 (7 bases). V shed 2 bases and J shed 10 bases, with 22 bases lying between them. The CDR3 length is 16 residues. Germline CDR1 is SGHNT and CDR2 is YYREEE (reference sequence). CDR3 region: CASSLISRAGAGEQFF. For the CDR3, the DNA is TGTGCCAGCAGCTTAATCTCTCGGGCGGGGGCTGGGGAGCAGTTCTTC.

The chain couples TRBV19 to TRBJ2-7, with D unclear. Per the germline V gene, CDR1 is LNHDA and CDR2 is SQIVND (reference sequence). This CDR3 comprises 13 residues. Between the trimmed V and J ends, which lost 4 bases and 1 base, there was a span of 8 bases. In DNA form, the CDR3 reads TGTGCCAGTAGTAGCGGAGTGTCCTACGAGCAGTACTTC. This sequence encodes CASSSGVSYEQYF.

The rearrangement joins TRBV6-1 to TRBJ1-3; D gene unclear. The V and J ends lost 4 bases and 0 bases respectively, with 7 bases between them. The CDR3 runs to 14 residues. Germline lookup yields CDR1 MNHNS and CDR2 SASEGT. The CDR3 sequence: CASSVVFSGNTIYF. The CDR3 DNA reads TGTGCCAGCAGTGTAGTCTTCTCTGGAAACACCATATATTTT.

This sequence joins TRBV30 and TRBJ2-1, with 9 nucleotides matching TRBD1. This CDR3 is built from 15 residues. The J segment lost 5 bases and the V segment lost 2 bases, leaving 7 bases of the junction unmatched. Looked up from germline, CDR1 is GTSNPN and CDR2 is SVGIG (reference sequence). CDR3 bases: TGTGCCTGGAGTCCCACAGGGGGCGTCAACAATGAGCAGTTCTTC. Translation: CAWSPTGGVNNEQFF. The whole variable domain, remainder taken from reference TRBV30 and TRBJ2-1, is SQTIHQWPATLVQPVGSPLSLECTVEGTSNPNLYWYRQAAGRGLQLLFYSVGIGQISSEVPQNLSASRPQDRQFILSSKKLLLSDSGFYLCAWSPTGGVNNEQFFGPGTRLTVL.

The chain joins TRBV18 to TRBJ1-1; the match to TRBD1 covers 7 bases. Germline V gene data show CDR1 as KGHSH and CDR2 as LQKENI. Trimming removed 8 bases from V and 1 base from J; junction bases left unmatched: 10. CDR3 length equals 15 residues. CDR3: CASPRGQQGNTEAFF. The CDR3 DNA reads TGTGCCAGCCCCAGGGGACAGCAAGGGAACACTGAAGCTTTCTTT.

This chain uses TRBV29-1 with TRBJ1-2; D is unclear. The CDR3 runs to 13 residues. CDR1 and CDR2 from the germline V gene are SQVTM and ANQGSEA. V dropped 0 bases and J dropped 2 bases, with 7 bases sitting between them. The CDR3 loop is CSVEDPQNYGYTF. As DNA, the CDR3 is TGCAGCGTTGAAGATCCCCAGAACTATGGCTACACCTTC.

With respect to this clone: In the same sample, other DNA sequences code for this CDR3. V gene TRBV7-9 combines with J gene TRBJ2-5, with 8 bases aligning to TRBD1. The CDR3 is 13 amino acids. CDR1 SEHNR and CDR2 FQNEAQ come from the germline V gene (reference sequence). J lost 4 bases, V lost 5 bases, and 3 bases had no gene match. Here the CDR3 DNA reads TGTGCCAGCAGCCTCACAGGGGGAGAGACCCAGTACTTC. Translated: CASSLTGGETQYF.

V usage is TRBV10-2 and J usage is TRBJ2-7; TRBD2 might be the D (5 bases). The CDR3 covers 17 residues. V dropped 6 bases and J dropped 3 bases, with 24 bases sitting between them. Germline lookup yields CDR1 WSHSY and CDR2 SAAADI. CDR3 bases: TGCGCCAGCAGCTTCCGGAGCCGACTAACACGAAACTACGAGCAGTACTTC. Encoded protein: CASSFRSRLTRNYEQYF.

This chain connects TRBV5-1 to TRBJ2-1, with 7 bases fitting TRBD1. This CDR3 has 16 amino acids. The V gene's germline CDR1 is SGHRS and CDR2 YFSETQ. After removal of 2 bases from V and 2 bases from J, the junction contained 7 bases not matched to a gene. CDR3 loop: CASSLPTGNTYNEQFF. For the CDR3, the DNA is TGCGCCAGCAGCTTACCGACAGGGAACACCTACAATGAGCAGTTCTTC.

The chain carries TRBV19 and TRBJ1-5; maybe TRBD1 (6 bases). The CDR3 covers 16 residues. Germline V gives CDR1 LNHDA, CDR2 SQIVND (reference sequence). V was clipped by 4 bases and J by 2 bases, with 15 bases between them. The CDR3 DNA follows: TGTGCCAGTAGTACGGCAGGGGCGCGGGGCAATCAGCCCCAGCATTTT. Translation gives CASSTAGARGNQPQHF.

The V and J genes are TRBV29-1 and TRBJ2-1; D uncertain. This CDR3 region has 13 residues. V was trimmed by 4 bases and J by 0 bases, leaving 7 bases between them. CDR1 and CDR2 (germline): SQVTM, ANQGSEA. The CDR3 DNA reads TGCAGCGTTGTTCGGAGCTCCTACAATGAGCAGTTCTTC. Residues: CSVVRSSYNEQFF.

The chain has TRBV7-8 and TRBJ2-1, with 10 positions matching TRBD1. Unmatched junction bases numbered 6, after V lost 6 bases and J lost 4 bases. In germline, CDR1 is SGHVS, CDR2 FQNEAQ. The CDR3 runs to 15 residues. The CDR3 spells CASRGGGQGYNEQFF. CDR3 bases: TGTGCCAGCAGAGGAGGGGGACAGGGGTACAATGAGCAGTTCTTC.